A selection of T cell receptor beta chains follows, all from one sample in a study of OX40 agonist ivuxolimab in advanced cancers. Produced via immunoSEQ multiplex PCR; TCRdb's table is partial and in-frame only. The data contain roughly 140,000 clones, 85% to 95% of them seen just once; the ten biggest clones take up just over 0.3%. The specimen comprised CD4+ or CD8+ T cells sorted from blood, sampled in a trial of the OX40 agonist ivuxolimab. The receptors were gathered from an adult with an advanced solid tumor such as melanoma, head and neck, liver or kidney cancer. Each CDR3 is given with its conserved first and last residue. The D gene is left open where the match is weak. The listing skips clone size in some rows; elsewhere it reads once, few, many or a size class.

clone_size	d_call	j_call	v_call	cdr3_aa	cdr3_nt
.	.	TRBJ1-4	TRBV25-1	CASTLGGREKLFF	TGTGCCAGCACCCTCGGGGGACGGGAAAAACTGTTTTTT
.	TRBD2	TRBJ2-5	TRBV18	CASSPTGGGRQETQYF	TGTGCCAGCTCACCAACTGGCGGGGGTCGCCAAGAGACCCAGTACTTC
.	TRBD1	TRBJ1-5	TRBV5-1	CASAPDRGWNQPQHF	TGCGCCAGCGCCCCCGACAGGGGGTGGAATCAGCCCCAGCATTTT
.	TRBD1	TRBJ1-5	TRBV30	CAWTRTGKGNQPQHF	TGTGCCTGGACCCGGACAGGGAAGGGCAATCAGCCCCAGCATTTT
.	.	TRBJ2-3	TRBV11-2	CASSLAAQGGNTQYF	TGTGCCAGCAGCTTAGCGGCACAGGGGGGGAATACGCAGTATTTT
once	TRBD2	TRBJ2-2	TRBV18	CASSPQISGSRYTGELFF	TGTGCCAGCTCACCACAGATTAGCGGGAGTCGGTACACCGGGGAGCTGTTTTTT
.	.	TRBJ2-1	TRBV28	CASSSAAPLGGLEQFF	TGTGCCAGCAGTTCGGCGGCGCCCCTCGGGGGTCTTGAGCAGTTCTTC
.	.	TRBJ1-4	TRBV6-5	CASSYSMAAEKLFF	TGTGCCAGCAGTTACTCGATGGCAGCGGAAAAACTGTTTTTT
.	.	TRBJ1-2	TRBV19	CASSIVGTVYGYTF	TGTGCCAGTAGTATAGTCGGGACCGTCTATGGCTACACCTTC
.	.	TRBJ1-2	TRBV27	CASGWGGHGYTF	TGTGCCAGCGGTTGGGGAGGGCACGGCTACACCTTC
.	.	TRBJ2-3	TRBV29-1	CSVEFHGRTIDTQYF	TGCAGCGTTGAGTTCCACGGACGGACCATAGATACGCAGTATTTT
once	.	TRBJ2-5	TRBV5-1	CASSLGGEETQYF	TGCGCCAGCAGCTTGGGGGGTGAGGAGACCCAGTACTTC
.	.	TRBJ2-7	TRBV5-6	CASTSLGRVHEQYF	TGTGCCAGCACCTCCCTGGGGCGGGTACACGAGCAGTACTTC
.	.	TRBJ1-2	TRBV5-4	CASSLEAGLGGYTF	TGTGCCAGCAGCTTGGAGGCAGGGTTAGGGGGCTACACCTTC
.	.	TRBJ1-1	TRBV7-9	CASSARRATNTEAFF	TGTGCCAGCAGCGCCCGAAGGGCTACGAACACTGAAGCTTTCTTT
.	.	TRBJ1-3	TRBV7-2	CASSLLGVGNTIYF	TGTGCCAGCAGCCTCCTGGGGGTTGGAAACACCATATATTTT
.	TRBD2	TRBJ2-1	TRBV7-2	CASSLVREGNEQFF	TGTGCCAGCAGCTTGGTGCGGGAGGGGAATGAGCAGTTCTTC
.	.	TRBJ2-5	TRBV5-5	CASTSLVPGETQYF	TGTGCCAGCACCAGTCTAGTCCCCGGAGAGACCCAGTACTTC
.	.	TRBJ1-1	TRBV9	CASSFSGQDTEAFF	TGTGCCAGCAGCTTCTCAGGGCAGGACACTGAAGCTTTCTTT
.	.	TRBJ2-7	TRBV7-9	CASSSLAGAVSYEQYF	TGTGCCAGCAGCAGCTTGGCTGGCGCTGTTTCCTACGAGCAGTACTTC
once	.	TRBJ1-1	TRBV29-1	CSVEVVSLNTEAFF	TGCAGCGTTGAAGTTGTCTCTCTCAACACTGAAGCTTTCTTT
.	.	TRBJ2-7	TRBV5-4	CASSLARHSSYEQYF	TGTGCCAGCAGCTTGGCCCGGCATTCCTCCTACGAGCAGTACTTC
few	.	TRBJ1-2	TRBV29-1	CSVPREGGGIDGYTF	TGCAGCGTCCCCCGCGAAGGGGGGGGTATTGATGGCTACACCTTC
.	TRBD1	TRBJ2-7	TRBV10-3	CAIRGPGQTYEQYF	TGTGCCATCAGGGGGCCGGGACAGACCTACGAGCAGTACTTC
.	.	TRBJ1-1	TRBV4-3	CASSQGRAEAFF	TGCGCCAGCAGCCAAGGGAGAGCTGAAGCTTTCTTT
.	.	TRBJ2-3	TRBV4-3	CASSHRGRGPDTQYF	TGCGCCAGCAGCCATCGCGGGCGGGGACCAGATACGCAGTATTTT
.	.	TRBJ1-1	TRBV5-1	CASSPQTGEAFF	TGCGCCAGCAGCCCCCAGACGGGGGAAGCTTTCTTT
.	.	TRBJ2-2	TRBV19	CASTEGTGELFF	TGTGCCAGTACGGAGGGGACCGGGGAGCTGTTTTTT
.	.	TRBJ2-7	TRBV12-5	CASGGTAYEQYF	TGTGCTAGTGGGGGGACGGCCTACGAGCAGTACTTC
.	TRBD1	TRBJ1-2	TRBV6-5	CASSYATGDYGYTF	TGTGCCAGCAGTTACGCCACAGGGGACTATGGCTACACCTTC
.	TRBD2	TRBJ2-7	TRBV7-8	CASSLVGGRGSYEQYF	TGTGCCAGCAGCTTAGTGGGAGGGAGGGGCTCCTACGAGCAGTACTTC
.	.	TRBJ2-3	TRBV4-3	CASSQPILQGKEDTQYF	TGCGCCAGCAGCCAACCCATCCTCCAGGGGAAAGAAGATACGCAGTATTTT
.	.	TRBJ2-3	TRBV28	CASSSGTDTQYF	TGTGCCAGCAGTTCGGGCACAGATACGCAGTATTTT
.	.	TRBJ2-7	TRBV6-5	CASSYRELYEQYF	TGTGCCAGCAGTTATCGGGAGCTCTACGAGCAGTACTTC
.	TRBD1	TRBJ2-1	TRBV7-6	CASSPDRGNEQFF	TGTGCCAGCAGCCCCGACAGGGGGAATGAGCAGTTCTTC
.	TRBD2	TRBJ2-7	TRBV19	CASTHLGGNGREQYF	TGTGCCAGTACCCATTTGGGGGGGAATGGGCGCGAGCAGTACTTC
.	TRBD1	TRBJ2-3	TRBV19	CASSPRQGADTQYF	TGTGCCAGTAGTCCCCGACAGGGAGCAGATACGCAGTATTTT
.	TRBD1	TRBJ2-3	TRBV5-4	CATSLGTGKTDTQYF	TGTGCCACCTCCTTGGGGACAGGGAAGACAGATACGCAGTATTTT
.	.	TRBJ1-2	TRBV5-1	CASSLVGLGPYGYTF	TGCGCCAGCAGCTTGGTGGGGCTGGGGCCCTATGGCTACACCTTC
.	TRBD1	TRBJ1-6	TRBV11-2	CASRSPGQGFSPLHF	TGTGCCAGCAGATCCCCGGGACAGGGGTTTTCACCCCTCCACTTT
.	.	TRBJ2-1	TRBV28	CASSLSGGTSYNEQFF	TGTGCCAGCAGTTTATCAGGCGGAACCTCCTACAATGAGCAGTTCTTC
.	.	TRBJ2-7	TRBV4-3	CASSQDLPTSDLTGEQYF	TGCGCCAGCAGCCAAGATCTACCAACAAGCGACCTGACGGGGGAGCAGTACTTC
.	TRBD1	TRBJ1-4	TRBV27	CASRPWGGQGGEKLFF	TGTGCCAGCAGACCATGGGGCGGGCAGGGGGGTGAAAAACTGTTTTTT
.	.	TRBJ2-2	TRBV5-4	CASSLAQGNTGELFF	TGTGCCAGCAGCTTGGCACAGGGGAACACCGGGGAGCTGTTTTTT
.	.	TRBJ2-5	TRBV5-1	CASSFGQQETQYF	TGCGCCAGCAGCTTTGGGCAGCAGGAGACCCAGTACTTC
.	TRBD1	TRBJ1-4	TRBV19	CASSRSPRGRSGPNEKLFF	TGTGCCAGTAGTCGAAGCCCCAGGGGGCGCAGCGGTCCTAATGAAAAACTGTTTTTT
.	.	TRBJ1-1	TRBV25-1	CASDTRDGTNTEAFF	TGTGCCAGCGATACCAGGGACGGGACGAACACTGAAGCTTTCTTT
.	.	TRBJ1-5	TRBV7-2	CASSSNNQPQHF	TGTGCCAGCAGTTCGAACAATCAGCCCCAGCATTTT